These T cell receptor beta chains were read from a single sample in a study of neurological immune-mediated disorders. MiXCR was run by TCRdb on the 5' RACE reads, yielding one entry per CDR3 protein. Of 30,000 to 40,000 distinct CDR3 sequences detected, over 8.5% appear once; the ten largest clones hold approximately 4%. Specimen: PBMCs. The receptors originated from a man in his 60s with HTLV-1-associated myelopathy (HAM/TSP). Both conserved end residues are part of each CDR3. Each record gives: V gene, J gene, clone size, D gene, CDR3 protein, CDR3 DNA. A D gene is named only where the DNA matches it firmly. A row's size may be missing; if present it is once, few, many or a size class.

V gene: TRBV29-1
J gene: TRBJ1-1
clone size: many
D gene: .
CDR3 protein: CSVRTALGYTEAFF
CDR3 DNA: TGCAGCGTCCGGACAGCCCTAGGTTACACTGAAGCTTTCTTT

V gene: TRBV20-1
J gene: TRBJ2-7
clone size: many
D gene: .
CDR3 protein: CSARSFSDHYEQYF
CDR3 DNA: TGCAGTGCTAGAAGTTTTAGCGACCACTACGAGCAGTACTTC

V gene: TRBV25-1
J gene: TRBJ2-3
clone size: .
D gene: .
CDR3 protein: CASSNQGGTDTQYF
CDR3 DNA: TGTGCCAGCAGTAATCAGGGGGGTACAGATACGCAGTATTTT

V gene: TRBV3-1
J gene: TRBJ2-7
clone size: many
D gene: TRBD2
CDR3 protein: CASSAGLAGTSYEQYF
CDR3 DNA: TGTGCCAGCAGCGCAGGACTAGCGGGGACCTCCTACGAGCAGTACTTC

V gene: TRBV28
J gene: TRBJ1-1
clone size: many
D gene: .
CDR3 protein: CASSLTGRGTEAFF
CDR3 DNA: TGTGCCAGCAGTTTAACCGGGCGAGGCACTGAAGCTTTCTTT

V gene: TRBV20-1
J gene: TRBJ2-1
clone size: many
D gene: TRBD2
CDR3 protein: CSAVSYLAGGSNEQFF
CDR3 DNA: TGCAGTGCCGTCTCGTATCTAGCGGGCGGTTCCAATGAGCAGTTCTTC

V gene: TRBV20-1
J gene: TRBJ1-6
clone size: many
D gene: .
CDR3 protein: CSANEGNSPLHF
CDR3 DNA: TGCAGTGCAAACGAAGGAAATTCACCCCTCCACTTT

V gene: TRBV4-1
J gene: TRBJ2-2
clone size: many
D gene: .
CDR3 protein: CASSIKGGNGELFF
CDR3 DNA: TGCGCCAGCAGCATAAAGGGGGGGAACGGGGAGCTGTTTTTT

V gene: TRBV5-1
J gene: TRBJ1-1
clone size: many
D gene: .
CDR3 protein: CASSFGDNYLNTEAFF
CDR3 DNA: TGCGCCAGCAGCTTTGGGGACAATTATTTGAACACTGAAGCTTTCTTT

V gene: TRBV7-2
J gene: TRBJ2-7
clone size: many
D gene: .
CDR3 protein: CASSPMTGPYEQYF
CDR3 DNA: TGTGCCAGCAGCCCAATGACGGGACCCTACGAGCAGTACTTC

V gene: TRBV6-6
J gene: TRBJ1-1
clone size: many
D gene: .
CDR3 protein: CASSYGTVNTEAFF
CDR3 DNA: TGTGCCAGCAGTTACGGAACGGTGAACACTGAAGCTTTCTTT

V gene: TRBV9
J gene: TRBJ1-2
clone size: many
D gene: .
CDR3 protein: CASSVGGGTLDGSYGYTF
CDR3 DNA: TGTGCCAGCAGCGTAGGGGGGGGGACCCTCGACGGGTCCTATGGCTACACCTTC

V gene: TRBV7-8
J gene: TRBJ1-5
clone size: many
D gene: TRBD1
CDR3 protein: CASSLAGTAQRGNQPQHF
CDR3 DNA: TGTGCCAGCAGCTTGGCCGGGACAGCGCAGCGTGGCAATCAGCCCCAGCATTTT

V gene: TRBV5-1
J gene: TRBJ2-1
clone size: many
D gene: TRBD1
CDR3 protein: CASSLAGTANNEQFF
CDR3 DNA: TGCGCCAGCAGCTTGGCCGGGACAGCGAACAATGAGCAGTTCTTC

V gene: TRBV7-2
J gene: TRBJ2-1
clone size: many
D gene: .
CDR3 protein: CASSRGLAARSYNEQFF
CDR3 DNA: TGTGCCAGCAGCCGGGGGCTAGCGGCCCGCTCCTACAATGAGCAGTTCTTC

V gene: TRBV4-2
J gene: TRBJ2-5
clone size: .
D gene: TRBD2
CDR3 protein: CASSPERERGETQNF
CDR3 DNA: TGTGCCAGCAGCCCTGAGCGGGAGCGGGGGGAGACCCAGAACTTT

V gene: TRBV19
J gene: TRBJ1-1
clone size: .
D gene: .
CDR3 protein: CASSPSRGANTEAFF
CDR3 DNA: TGTGCCAGTAGTCCCAGCAGGGGTGCGAACACTGAAGCTTTCTTT

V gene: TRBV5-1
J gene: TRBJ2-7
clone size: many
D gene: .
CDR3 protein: CASSLNPGNPSAYEQYF
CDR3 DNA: TGCGCCAGCAGCCTCAACCCTGGGAACCCGAGCGCCTACGAGCAGTACTTC

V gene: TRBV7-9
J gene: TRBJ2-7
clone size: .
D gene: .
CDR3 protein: CASSLVGNAYEQYF
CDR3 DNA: TGTGCCAGCAGCTTAGTAGGGAACGCCTACGAGCAGTACTTC

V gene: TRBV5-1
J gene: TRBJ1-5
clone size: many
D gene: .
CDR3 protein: CASSLVGDSNQPQHF
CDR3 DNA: TGCGCCAGCAGCTTGGTCGGAGATAGCAATCAGCCCCAGCATTTT

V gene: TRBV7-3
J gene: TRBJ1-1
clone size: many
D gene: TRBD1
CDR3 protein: CASSTGQGEAFF
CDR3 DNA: TGTGCCAGCAGCACTGGACAGGGGGAAGCTTTCTTT

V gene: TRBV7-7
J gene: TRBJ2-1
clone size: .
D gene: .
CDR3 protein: CASSLGDGSHYEQFF
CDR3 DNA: TGTGCTAGCAGCTTAGGTGATGGGAGTCACTATGAGCAGTTCTTC

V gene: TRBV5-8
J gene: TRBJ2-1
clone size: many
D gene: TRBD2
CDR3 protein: CASLGLAGTNEQFF
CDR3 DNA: TGTGCCAGCCTTGGACTAGCGGGGACCAATGAGCAGTTCTTC

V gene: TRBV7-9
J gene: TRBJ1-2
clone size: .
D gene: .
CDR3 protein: CASIPTGEGPRSTF
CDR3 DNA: TGTGCCAGCATCCCAACGGGCGAGGGTCCGCGGTCTACCTTC

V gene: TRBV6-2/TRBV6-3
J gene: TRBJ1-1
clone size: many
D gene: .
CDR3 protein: CASSYYGGTEAFF
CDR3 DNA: TGTGCCAGCAGTTACTACGGGGGCACTGAAGCTTTCTTT

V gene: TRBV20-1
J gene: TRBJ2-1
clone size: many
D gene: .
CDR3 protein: CSALQTISYNEQFF
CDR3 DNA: TGCAGTGCTTTGCAGACTATCTCCTACAATGAGCAGTTCTTC

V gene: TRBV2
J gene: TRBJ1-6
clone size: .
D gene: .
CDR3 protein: CASSEAIGGVHNSPHF
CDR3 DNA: TGTGCCAGCAGTGAAGCGATAGGGGGAGTCCATAATTCACCCCACTTT

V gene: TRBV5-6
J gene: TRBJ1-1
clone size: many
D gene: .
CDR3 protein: CASSRGRANTEAFF
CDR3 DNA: TGTGCCAGCAGCCGGGGCCGGGCAAACACTGAAGCTTTCTTT

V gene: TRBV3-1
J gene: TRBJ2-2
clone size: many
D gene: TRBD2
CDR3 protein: CASSPTSGRVTGELFF
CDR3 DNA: TGTGCCAGCAGCCCGACTAGCGGGAGGGTCACCGGGGAGCTGTTTTTT

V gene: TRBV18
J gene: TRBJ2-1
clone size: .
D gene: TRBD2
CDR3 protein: CASSPGLAGGSSYNEQFF
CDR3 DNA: TGTGCCAGCTCACCAGGACTAGCGGGTGGGAGCTCCTACAATGAGCAGTTCTTC

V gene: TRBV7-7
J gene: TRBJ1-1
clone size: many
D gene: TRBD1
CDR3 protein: CASSSPSAGGTEAFF
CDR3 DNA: TGTGCTAGCAGCTCCCCCTCCGCAGGGGGCACTGAAGCTTTCTTT

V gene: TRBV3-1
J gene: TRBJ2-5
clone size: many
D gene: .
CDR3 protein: CASSQRSRGETQYF
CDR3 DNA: TGTGCCAGCAGCCAGCGCAGCCGAGGGGAGACCCAGTACTTC

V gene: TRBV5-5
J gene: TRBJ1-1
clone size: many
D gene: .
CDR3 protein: CASNFGPGGTEAFF
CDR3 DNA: .

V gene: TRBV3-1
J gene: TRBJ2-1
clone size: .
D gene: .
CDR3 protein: CASSQQGRTLHEQFF
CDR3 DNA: TGTGCCAGCAGCCAGCAAGGGCGGACGCTCCACGAGCAGTTCTTC

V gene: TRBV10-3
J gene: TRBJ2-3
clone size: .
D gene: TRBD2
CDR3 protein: CAISETLAGVSDTQYF
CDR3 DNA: TGTGCCATCAGTGAGACACTAGCGGGAGTATCAGATACACAGTATTTT

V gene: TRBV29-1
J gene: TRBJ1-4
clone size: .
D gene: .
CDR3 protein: CSAALNEKLFF
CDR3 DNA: TGCAGCGCCGCCCTCAATGAAAAACTGTTTTTT